The source of this TCR beta chain is a study of T cell responses to AZD1222 COVID-19 vaccine. General study results and limits: Variant regions that are unmutated are reportedly the target of nearly half of spike-specific TCRs.

V was trimmed by 1 base and J by 0 bases, leaving 7 bases between them. The germline V gene has CDR1 MDHEN and CDR2 SYDVKM. CDR3 length equals 15 residues. This clone showed up just a few times. Its antigen is not identified. Here immunoSEQ multiplex PCR was the method, and the copy in TCRdb shows in-frame clones only, minus some. The sample lists roughly 180,000 clones, more than 75% occurring once. The source material was peripheral blood, sampled on day 0 of MenACWY control vaccination. The receptor's source is an adult in good health. The V gene is TRBV28, the J gene TRBJ1-5, with unresolved D. CDR3: CASSLSSDSNQPQHF. The CDR3 DNA follows: TGTGCCAGCAGTTTATCGTCAGATAGCAATCAGCCCCAGCATTTT.